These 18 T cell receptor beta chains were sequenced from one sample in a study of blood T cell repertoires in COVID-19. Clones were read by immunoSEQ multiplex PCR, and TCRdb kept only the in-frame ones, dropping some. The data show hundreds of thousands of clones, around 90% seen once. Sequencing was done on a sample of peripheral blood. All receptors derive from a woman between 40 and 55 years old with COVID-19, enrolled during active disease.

The CDR3 DNA reads TGTGCCAATATACCGGGACAGCCTAATGAAAAACTGTTTTTT. This gives the protein CANIPGQPNEKLFF. The chain recombines TRBV24-1 with TRBJ1-4, with 7 bases that match TRBD1. With V trimmed by 11 bases and J by 3 bases, 8 bases remained unmatched. Germline V gene sequence: CDR1 KGHDR, CDR2 SFDVKD. This CDR3 comprises 14 residues.

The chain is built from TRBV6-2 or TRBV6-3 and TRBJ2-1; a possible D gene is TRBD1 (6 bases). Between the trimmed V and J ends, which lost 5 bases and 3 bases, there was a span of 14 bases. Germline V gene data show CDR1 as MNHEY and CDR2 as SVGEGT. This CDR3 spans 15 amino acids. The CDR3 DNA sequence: TGTGCCAGCAGTGTACAGGGTAGAGACTACAATGAGCAGTTCTTC. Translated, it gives CASSVQGRDYNEQFF.

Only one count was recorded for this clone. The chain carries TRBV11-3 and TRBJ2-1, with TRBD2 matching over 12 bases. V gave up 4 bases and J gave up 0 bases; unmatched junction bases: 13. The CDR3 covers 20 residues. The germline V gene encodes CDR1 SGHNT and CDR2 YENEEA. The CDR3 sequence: CASSSPGLAGPKGSYNEQFF. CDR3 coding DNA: TGTGCCAGCAGCTCCCCGGGACTAGCGGGTCCCAAAGGCTCCTACAATGAGCAGTTCTTC.

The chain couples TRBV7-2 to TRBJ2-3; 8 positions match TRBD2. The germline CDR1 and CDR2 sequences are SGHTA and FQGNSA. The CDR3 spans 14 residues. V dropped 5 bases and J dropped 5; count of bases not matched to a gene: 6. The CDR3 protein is CASSRGTSGDTQYF. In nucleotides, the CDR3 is TGTGCCAGCAGCAGGGGCACTAGCGGAGATACGCAGTATTTT.

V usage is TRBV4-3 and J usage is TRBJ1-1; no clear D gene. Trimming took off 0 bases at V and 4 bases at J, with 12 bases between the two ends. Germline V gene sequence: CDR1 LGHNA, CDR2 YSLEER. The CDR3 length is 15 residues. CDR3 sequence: CASSQDPAGGTEAFF. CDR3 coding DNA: TGCGCCAGCAGCCAAGATCCTGCGGGTGGCACTGAAGCTTTCTTT.

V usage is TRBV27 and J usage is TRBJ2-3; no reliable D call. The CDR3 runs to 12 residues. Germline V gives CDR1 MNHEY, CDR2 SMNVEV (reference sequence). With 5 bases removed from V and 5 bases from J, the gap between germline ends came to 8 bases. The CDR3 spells CASSPLGDTQYF. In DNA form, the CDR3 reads TGTGCCAGCAGTCCCCTAGGAGATACGCAGTATTTT.

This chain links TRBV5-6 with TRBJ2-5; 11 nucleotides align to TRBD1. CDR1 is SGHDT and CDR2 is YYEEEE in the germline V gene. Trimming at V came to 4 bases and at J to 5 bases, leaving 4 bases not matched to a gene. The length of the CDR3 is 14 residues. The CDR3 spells CASSGRDRGETQYF. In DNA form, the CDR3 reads TGTGCCAGCAGCGGACGGGACAGGGGGGAGACCCAGTACTTC.

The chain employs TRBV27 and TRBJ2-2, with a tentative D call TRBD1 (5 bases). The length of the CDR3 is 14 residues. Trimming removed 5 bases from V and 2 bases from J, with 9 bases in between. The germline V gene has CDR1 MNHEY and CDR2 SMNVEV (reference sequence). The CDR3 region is CASSRQLNTGELFF. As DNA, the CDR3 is TGTGCCAGCAGTCGACAGCTAAACACCGGGGAGCTGTTTTTT.

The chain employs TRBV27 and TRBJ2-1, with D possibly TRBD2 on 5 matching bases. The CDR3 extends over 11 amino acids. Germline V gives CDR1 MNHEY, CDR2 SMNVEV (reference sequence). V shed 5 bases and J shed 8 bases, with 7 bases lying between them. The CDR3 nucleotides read TGTGCCAGCAGTCGCGGGTATGAGCAGTTCTTC. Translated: CASSRGYEQFF.

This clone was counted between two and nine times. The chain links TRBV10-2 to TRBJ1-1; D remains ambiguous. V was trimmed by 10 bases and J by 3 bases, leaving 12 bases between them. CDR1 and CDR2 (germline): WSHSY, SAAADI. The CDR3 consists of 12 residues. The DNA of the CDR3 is TGCGCCACTAAGGCAGGCCACACTGAAGCTTTCTTT. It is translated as CATKAGHTEAFF.

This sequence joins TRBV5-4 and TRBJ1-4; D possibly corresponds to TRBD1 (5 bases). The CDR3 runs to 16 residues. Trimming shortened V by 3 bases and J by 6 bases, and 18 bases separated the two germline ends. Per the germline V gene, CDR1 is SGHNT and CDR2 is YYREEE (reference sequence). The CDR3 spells CASSSARDGGYEKLFF. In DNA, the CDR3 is TGTGCCAGCAGCTCGGCCCGGGACGGGGGGTATGAAAAACTGTTTTTT.

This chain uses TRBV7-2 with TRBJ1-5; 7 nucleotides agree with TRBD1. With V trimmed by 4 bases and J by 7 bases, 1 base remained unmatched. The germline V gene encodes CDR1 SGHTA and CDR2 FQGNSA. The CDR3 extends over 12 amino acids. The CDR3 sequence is CASSSRGQPQHF. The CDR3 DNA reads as TGTGCCAGCAGCTCCAGGGGGCAGCCCCAGCATTTT. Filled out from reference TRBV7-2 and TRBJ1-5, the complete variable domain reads GAGVSQSPSNKVTEKGKDVELRCDPISGHTALYWYRQSLGQGLEFLIYFQGNSAPDKSGLPSDRFSAERTGGSVSTLTIQRTQQEDSAVYLCASSSRGQPQHFGDGTRLSIL.

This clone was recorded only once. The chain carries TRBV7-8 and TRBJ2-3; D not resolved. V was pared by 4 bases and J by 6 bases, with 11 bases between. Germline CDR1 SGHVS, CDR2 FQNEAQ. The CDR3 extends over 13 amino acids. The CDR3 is CASSSPLADTQYF. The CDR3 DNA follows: TGTGCCAGCAGCTCCCCCCTTGCGGATACGCAGTATTTT.

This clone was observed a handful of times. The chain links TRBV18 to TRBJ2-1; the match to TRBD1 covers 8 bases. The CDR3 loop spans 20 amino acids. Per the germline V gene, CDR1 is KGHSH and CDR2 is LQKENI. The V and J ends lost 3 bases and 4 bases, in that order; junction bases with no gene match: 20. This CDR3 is CASSPSLRQGASPYYNEQFF. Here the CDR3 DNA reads TGTGCCAGCTCACCTAGTCTCCGTCAGGGGGCTTCTCCCTATTACAATGAGCAGTTCTTC. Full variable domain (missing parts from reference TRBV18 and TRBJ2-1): NAGVMQNPRHLVRRRGQEARLRCSPMKGHSHVYWYRQLPEEGLKFMVYLQKENIIDESGMPKERFSAEFPKEGPSILRIQQVVRGDSAAYFCASSPSLRQGASPYYNEQFFGPGTRLTVL.

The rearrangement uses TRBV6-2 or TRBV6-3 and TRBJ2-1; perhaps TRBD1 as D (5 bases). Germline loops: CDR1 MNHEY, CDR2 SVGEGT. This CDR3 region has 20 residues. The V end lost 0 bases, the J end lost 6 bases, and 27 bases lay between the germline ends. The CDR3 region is CASSYSTSPTTDTNFNEQFF. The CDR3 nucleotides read TGTGCCAGCAGTTACTCTACCTCCCCCACGACAGATACCAATTTCAATGAGCAGTTCTTC.

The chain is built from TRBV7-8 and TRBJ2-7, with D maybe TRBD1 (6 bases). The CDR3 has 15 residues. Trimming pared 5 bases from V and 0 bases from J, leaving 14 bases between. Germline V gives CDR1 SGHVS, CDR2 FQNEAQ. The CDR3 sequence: CASSPTGSYSYEQYF. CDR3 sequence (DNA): TGTGCCAGCAGCCCGACAGGCTCATACTCCTACGAGCAGTACTTC.

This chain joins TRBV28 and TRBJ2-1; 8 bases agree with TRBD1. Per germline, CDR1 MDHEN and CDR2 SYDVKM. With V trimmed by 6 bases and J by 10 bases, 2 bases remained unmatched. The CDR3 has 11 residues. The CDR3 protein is CASRGQVEQFF. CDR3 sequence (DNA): TGTGCCAGCAGGGGACAGGTCGAGCAGTTCTTC.

The CDR3 nucleotides are TGTGCCACCAGTGACCCCAGGGGGCAGAGCTACGAGCAGTACTTC. This translates into CATSDPRGQSYEQYF. V usage is TRBV24-1 and J usage is TRBJ2-7; 8 nucleotides match TRBD1. This CDR3 contains 15 residues. Trimming at V came to 4 bases and at J to 3 bases, leaving 7 bases not matched to a gene. Germline lookup yields CDR1 KGHDR and CDR2 SFDVKD.